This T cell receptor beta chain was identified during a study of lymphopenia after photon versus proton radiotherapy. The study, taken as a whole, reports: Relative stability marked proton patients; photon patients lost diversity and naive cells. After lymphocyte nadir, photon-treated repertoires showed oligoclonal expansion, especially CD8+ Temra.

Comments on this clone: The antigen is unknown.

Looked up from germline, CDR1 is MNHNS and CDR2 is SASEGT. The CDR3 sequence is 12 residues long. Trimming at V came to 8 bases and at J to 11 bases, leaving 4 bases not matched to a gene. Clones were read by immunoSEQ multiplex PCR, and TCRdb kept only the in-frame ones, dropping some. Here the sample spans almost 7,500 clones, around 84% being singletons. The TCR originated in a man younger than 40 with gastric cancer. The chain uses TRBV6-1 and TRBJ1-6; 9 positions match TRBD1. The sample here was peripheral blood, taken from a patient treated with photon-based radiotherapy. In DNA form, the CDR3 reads TGTGCCAGCGGGACAGGGAATCCACCCCTCCACTTT. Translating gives CASGTGNPPLHF.